This T cell receptor (beta chain) derives from a study of T cells in Graves' hyperthyroidism and ophthalmopathy. Amplification yielded TCR beta CDR3 regions, with RNA transcripts as the source. With the HTBI primer set, the TCR CDR3 went through a first round of RT-PCR. TCRdb recomputed calls from the multiplex PCR reads with MiXCR, one row per CDR3 protein. The sample has hundreds of thousands of distinct CDR3 sequences; 14% are singletons. With 8 bases clipped from V and 5 bases from J, the junction kept 7 bases outside the gene matches. The V gene's germline CDR1 is LNHDA and CDR2 SQIVND (reference sequence). This CDR3 comprises 14 residues. There are many counts of this clonotype.

The source of this sequence is a woman in her late teens or twenties with Graves' hyperthyroidism. Source material: blood. This sequence joins TRBV19 and TRBJ2-1; 9 bases fit TRBD2. CDR3 bases: TGTGCCAGTGCCTTGAGACTAGCGGACAATGAGCAGTTCTTC. Amino acid sequence: CASALRLADNEQFF.